This T cell receptor (beta chain) was obtained from a study of shared clonotypes between healthy human individuals. The study's findings and limits: An expected dependence of interdonor clonotype sharing on sequencing depth was noted.

Each cell subset's genomic DNA was divided evenly among several immunoSEQ plates. The repertoire was sequenced with immunoSEQ multiplex PCR; TCRdb's copy has only in-frame clones and lacks some. The sample has around 2.5 million clones, 80% to 95% seen once. V lost 1 base, J lost 1 base, and 11 bases lay in between. Looked up from germline, CDR1 is MNHNY and CDR2 is SVGAGI (reference sequence). CDR3 length: 16 amino acids. On this clone itself: Its cognate antigen is unknown.

This chain joins TRBV6-6 and TRBJ2-1; no clear D. Source material: naive CD4+ T cells from PBMCs. The subset is: CD45RA+ positively selected. The TCR sequence derives from a man aged 18 to 30 in good health. Some clones in this sample may be carry-over from other donors' samples. CDR3 in DNA: TGTGCCAGCAGTTACTTTGGCGGCCGATCCTACAATGAGCAGTTCTTC. This codes for CASSYFGGRSYNEQFF.